This entry describes one T cell receptor (beta chain). This specimen belongs to a study of T cell clones after liver transplantation. Germline V gene sequence: CDR1 MNHEY, CDR2 SVGAGI. This CDR3 spans 13 amino acids. V was clipped by 5 bases and J by 4 bases, with 9 bases between them. Profiled with immunoSEQ multiplex PCR; TCRdb holds only in-frame clones, not every one. The sample contains 15,000 to 20,000 clones, approximately 80% of which appear only once. This chain connects TRBV6-5 to TRBJ1-5; the D is unclear. The sequence was obtained from a human patient who received a liver transplant. The graft donor may be the source of some T cells. Source: CD8+ T cells from blood, taken 48 months after liver transplant. For the CDR3, the DNA is TGTGCCAGCAGTGAAGCGGGAAATCAGCCCCAGCATTTT. It yields the protein CASSEAGNQPQHF.